Presented here are 30 T cell receptor beta chains from one specimen sequenced in a study of cytomegalovirus exposure and HLA in healthy donors. Primers for the PCR totalled 60 Vbeta and 13 Jbeta. Assay used: immunoSEQ multiplex PCR; TCRdb lists only in-frame clones, some missing. The sample carries around 130,000 clones, approximately 80% recorded once. Sequencing was carried out using PBMCs. These TCRs come from a woman under 30 in good health and CMV-seronegative.

The chain has TRBV6-1 and TRBJ2-7; 8 bases agree with TRBD1. J was trimmed by 3 bases and V by 2 bases; bases with no gene match: 6. The CDR3 runs to 15 residues. The germline gives CDR1 MNHNS, CDR2 SASEGT. The CDR3 loop is CASSEPGQVNYEQYF. In DNA form, the CDR3 reads TGTGCCAGCAGTGAACCGGGACAGGTCAACTACGAGCAGTACTTC.

The CDR3 sequence is CAISRVGTANNLHNSNQPQHF. The CDR3 coding sequence is TGTGCCATCAGCAGGGTCGGGACAGCGAATAACCTACACAATAGCAATCAGCCCCAGCATTTT. This chain connects TRBV10-3 to TRBJ1-5, with 7 bases lining up with TRBD1. CDR1 is ENHRY and CDR2 is SYGVKD in the germline V gene. This CDR3 comprises 21 residues. V lost 6 bases, J lost 0 bases, and 23 bases stayed unmatched.

V gene TRBV27 combines with J gene TRBJ1-4; TRBD1 is a possible D gene (5 bases). Germline-derived CDR1 and CDR2 are MNHEY and SMNVEV (reference sequence). The CDR3 totals 15 residues. The V and J ends lost 5 bases and 5 bases respectively, with 15 bases between them. The CDR3 region has the DNA TGTGCCAGCAGTAGAACAACAGGAAAGAATGAAAAACTGTTTTTT. It is translated as CASSRTTGKNEKLFF.

V usage is TRBV7-2 and J usage is TRBJ2-1; TRBD2 matches 8 bases. The V segment lost 3 bases and the J segment 7 bases; nucleotides outside the gene matches: 2. Looked up from germline, CDR1 is SGHTA and CDR2 is FQGNSA. The CDR3 totals 13 residues. CDR3 nucleotide sequence: TGTGCCAGCAGCTTCGTAGCGGGAAATGAGCAGTTCTTC. Translating gives CASSFVAGNEQFF.

This sequence joins TRBV27 and TRBJ1-2, with TRBD1 identical over 9 bases. V was clipped by 6 bases and J by 4 bases; unmatched bases: 6. The germline V gene encodes CDR1 MNHEY and CDR2 SMNVEV (reference sequence). There are 14 residues in the CDR3. Here the CDR3 DNA reads TGTGCCAGCAGGACAGGGGGGGGGCTCTATGGCTACACCTTC. The encoded protein is CASRTGGGLYGYTF.

V gene TRBV7-9 combines with J gene TRBJ1-1, with 7 bases aligning to TRBD1. CDR1 is SEHNR, CDR2 FQNEAQ, per germline (reference sequence). CDR3 length: 13 amino acids. V was clipped by 5 bases and J by 2 bases; unmatched bases: 2. The CDR3 nucleotides are TGTGCCAGCAGCCGACAGGGAAACACTGAAGCTTTCTTT. Its protein product is CASSRQGNTEAFF.

The genes are TRBV20-1 and TRBJ2-2, with D unclear. The germline V and J ends were trimmed by 6 bases and 10 bases, with 12 bases remaining between them. The CDR3 is made up of 11 amino acids. Germline V gene lookup returns CDR1 DFQATT and CDR2 SNEGSKA (reference sequence). CDR3 region: CSALGLEELFF. The DNA for the CDR3 is TGCAGTGCCCTAGGCCTGGAGGAGCTGTTTTTT.

In DNA, the CDR3 is TGTGCCAGCAGCGTAGGACTAGCCACAGATACGCAGTATTTT. Protein sequence: CASSVGLATDTQYF. The chain combines TRBV6-5 with TRBJ2-3; 8 bases map to TRBD2. Germline CDR1 and CDR2: MNHEY and SVGAGI. This CDR3 comprises 14 residues. With 6 bases clipped from V and 2 bases from J, the junction kept 4 bases outside the gene matches.

The chain joins TRBV7-2 to TRBJ2-7; D possibly corresponds to TRBD2 (5 bases). This CDR3 has 13 residues. The germline V and J ends were trimmed by 5 bases and 12 bases, with 20 bases remaining between them. Looked up from germline, CDR1 is SGHTA and CDR2 is FQGNSA. The DNA for the CDR3 is TGTGCCAGCAGCGGTGGGGTAGCGACATCGCTGTACTTC. Protein product: CASSGGVATSLYF.

The rearrangement uses TRBV4-3 and TRBJ2-6; possibly TRBD1 for D (6 bases). The CDR3 extends over 18 amino acids. The V gene's germline CDR1 is LGHNA and CDR2 YSLEER. Trimming stripped 0 bases from V and 0 bases from J, with 12 bases between. For the CDR3, the DNA is TGCGCCAGCAGCCAAGATGACAGGATCCACTCTGGGGCCAACGTCCTGACTTTC. This sequence encodes CASSQDDRIHSGANVLTF.

The chain couples TRBV6-5 to TRBJ2-7; weak D call: TRBD2 (5 bases). Germline V CDR1 and CDR2: MNHEY, SVGAGI. Trimming removed 0 bases from V and 5 bases from J, with 11 bases in between. The CDR3 length is 14 residues. The CDR3 here is CASSYSGGEDEQYF. The CDR3 DNA sequence: TGTGCCAGCAGTTACTCAGGAGGAGAGGACGAGCAGTACTTC.

The chain couples TRBV13 to TRBJ1-5; no clear D gene. The CDR3 has 13 residues. CDR1 is PRHDT and CDR2 is FYEKMQ in the germline V gene (reference sequence). The V gene lost 2 bases and the J gene lost 6 bases, with 8 bases spanning the gap. CDR3 loop: CASSLRRSQPQHF. The DNA of the CDR3 is TGTGCCAGCAGCTTAAGGAGAAGTCAGCCCCAGCATTTT.

The chain joins TRBV7-8 to TRBJ2-7; TRBD2 agrees at 9 bases. The CDR3 contains 17 residues. Looked up from germline, CDR1 is SGHVS and CDR2 is FQNEAQ. Trimming took 4 bases from V and 2 from J; bases not matched to a gene: 12. The CDR3 DNA is TGTGCCAGCAGCTCCTCACTAGCGGGTCCTATACCCTACGAGCAGTACTTC. As protein: CASSSSLAGPIPYEQYF.

CDR3 bases: TGTGCCAGTAAAGTGGCGGCCTATTACGGCGATACGCAGTATTTT. It is translated as CASKVAAYYGDTQYF. The chain is built from TRBV19 and TRBJ2-3; D is uncertain. Germline V gene data show CDR1 as LNHDA and CDR2 as SQIVND (reference sequence). The CDR3 length is 15 residues. The V end lost 7 bases, the J end lost 6 bases, and 20 bases lay between the germline ends. Full variable domain (remainder filled in from reference TRBV19 and TRBJ2-3): DGGITQSPKYLFRKEGQNVTLSCEQNLNHDAMYWYRQDPGQGLRLIYYSQIVNDFQKGDIAEGYSVSREKKESFPLTVTSAQKNPTAFYLCASKVAAYYGDTQYFGPGTRLTVL.

V is TRBV18 and J is TRBJ1-2; the D gene is possibly TRBD1 (5 bases). This CDR3 is built from 14 residues. Germline loops: CDR1 KGHSH, CDR2 LQKENI. Trimming removed 0 bases from V and 4 bases from J, with 9 bases in between. This CDR3 is CASSPPDSTYGYTF. Here the CDR3 DNA reads TGTGCCAGCTCACCACCAGACAGCACCTATGGCTACACCTTC.

V gene TRBV4-2 combines with J gene TRBJ2-7; weak D call: TRBD1 (6 bases). From germline, CDR1 is LGHNA and CDR2 YNFKEQ. The length of the CDR3 is 16 residues. V was cut by 0 bases and J by 1 base, with 13 bases left in between. Here the CDR3 reads CASSQDYNRASYEQYF. DNA for the CDR3: TGTGCCAGCAGCCAAGATTATAACAGGGCTTCCTACGAGCAGTACTTC.

V usage is TRBV5-1 and J usage is TRBJ1-2; 8 bases fit TRBD1. Looked up from germline, CDR1 is SGHRS and CDR2 is YFSETQ. The CDR3 runs to 13 residues. V dropped 1 base and J dropped 6; count of bases not matched to a gene: 2. CDR3: CASSLQGQDGYTF. DNA of the CDR3: TGCGCCAGCAGCTTGCAGGGACAGGATGGCTACACCTTC.

The J gene is TRBJ1-5, the V gene TRBV25-1, with no clear D. This CDR3 has 12 residues. The ends were cut back, 4 bases at V and 3 bases at J, with 4 bases in the middle. Germline V gene data show CDR1 as MGHDK and CDR2 as SYGVNS. The CDR3 DNA is TGTGCCAGCAGTGGGCCCAATCAGCCCCAGCATTTT. The encoded protein is CASSGPNQPQHF.

V usage is TRBV2 and J usage is TRBJ1-3; no clear D. This CDR3 contains 15 residues. Trimming removed 6 bases at V and 3 bases at J, with 15 bases between. The V gene's germline CDR1 is SNHLY and CDR2 FYNNEI. CDR3 DNA sequence: TGTGCCAGCAGCCGGCGGGTCGCCGATGGAAACACCATATATTTT. Protein: CASSRRVADGNTIYF.

This sequence joins TRBV7-2 and TRBJ1-1; no reliable D call. This CDR3 contains 14 residues. Trimming took 4 bases from V and 3 from J, leaving 12 bases between them. Germline CDR1 is SGHTA and CDR2 is FQGNSA. The CDR3 DNA reads as TGTGCCAGCAGCTCGGGGTTATGGGACACTGAAGCTTTCTTT. Protein: CASSSGLWDTEAFF. Combining the CDR3 with reference TRBV7-2 and TRBJ1-1 gives the whole variable domain GAGVSQSPSNKVTEKGKDVELRCDPISGHTALYWYRQSLGQGLEFLIYFQGNSAPDKSGLPSDRFSAERTGGSVSTLTIQRTQQEDSAVYLCASSSGLWDTEAFFGQGTRLTVV.

J is TRBJ1-2 and V is TRBV6-5; D not certain. Deletions cut 2 bases from V and 2 bases from J, with 12 bases between. The germline V gene has CDR1 MNHEY and CDR2 SVGAGI. The CDR3 sequence is 15 residues long. CDR3 loop: CASSYGQVRNYGYTF. CDR3 in DNA: TGTGCCAGCAGTTACGGGCAAGTAAGGAACTATGGCTACACCTTC.

This clone was observed a handful of times. The rearrangement links TRBV6-5 to TRBJ2-1, with TRBD2 as a possible D gene (6 bases). CDR1 is MNHEY and CDR2 is SVGAGI in the germline V gene. The CDR3 extends over 15 amino acids. Trimming pared 6 bases from V and 4 bases from J, leaving 16 bases between. The CDR3 sequence is CASSYEVAGYNEQFF. The CDR3 nucleotides read TGTGCCAGCAGCTACGAAGTGGCGGGGTACAATGAGCAGTTCTTC.

A few counts support this clone. The rearrangement joins TRBV19 to TRBJ1-1; maybe TRBD1 (6 bases). In germline, CDR1 is LNHDA, CDR2 SQIVND (reference sequence). Trimming pared 0 bases from V and 2 bases from J, leaving 16 bases between. The CDR3 contains 17 residues. DNA of the CDR3: TGTGCCAGTAGTATAGAGGGGGGGCCGGGGACCAACACTGAAGCTTTCTTT. Its translation is CASSIEGGPGTNTEAFF.

V and J are TRBV11-3 and TRBJ1-1, with D possibly TRBD1 on 5 matching bases. Trimming removed 2 bases from V and 5 bases from J, with 9 bases in between. CDR3 length equals 13 residues. CDR1 is SGHNT, CDR2 YENEEA, per germline. Written as DNA, the CDR3 is TGTGCCAGCAGCTTATCCAGGGTAACTGAAGCTTTCTTT. Encoded protein: CASSLSRVTEAFF.

The V gene is TRBV6-1, the J gene TRBJ2-7, with D possibly being TRBD2 (6 bases). CDR3 size: 15 residues. V was cut by 0 bases and J by 4 bases, with 13 bases left in between. CDR1 MNHNS and CDR2 SASEGT come from the germline V gene. The chain's CDR3 is CASSEALEGSYEQYF. The DNA of the CDR3 is TGTGCCAGCAGTGAAGCGCTGGAGGGGAGTTACGAGCAGTACTTC.

This chain links TRBV18 with TRBJ2-7; no reliable D call. The germline V gene encodes CDR1 KGHSH and CDR2 LQKENI. CDR3 length: 11 residues. V was clipped by 2 bases and J by 5 bases, with 4 bases between them. The CDR3 DNA reads TGTGCCAGCTCACCAGGCCACGAGCAGTACTTC. It codes for CASSPGHEQYF.

The chain carries TRBV4-3 and TRBJ1-2, with no clear D. Per the germline V gene, CDR1 is LGHNA and CDR2 is YSLEER. Trimming removed 0 bases at V and 8 bases at J, with 16 bases between. The CDR3 consists of 15 residues. The CDR3 coding sequence is TGCGCCAGCAGCCAAGATCTTTGGAGGGTAGGAGGCTACACCTTC. Translating gives CASSQDLWRVGGYTF.

The chain couples TRBV9 to TRBJ1-4; 7 bases align to TRBD1. V trimming: 4 bases; J trimming: 6 bases; junction bases outside the gene matches: 6. The CDR3 contains 14 residues. Germline loops: CDR1 SGDLS, CDR2 YYNGEE. The chain's CDR3 is CASSPTGRHEKLFF. For the CDR3, the DNA is TGTGCCAGCAGCCCGACAGGGAGGCATGAAAAACTGTTTTTT.

The chain joins TRBV27 to TRBJ1-6, with a weak D call TRBD1 (5 bases). The germline gives CDR1 MNHEY, CDR2 SMNVEV (reference sequence). V lost 3 bases and J lost 9, with 12 bases in between. There are 14 residues in the CDR3. The CDR3 DNA is TGTGCCAGCAGTTTTGGCAGGGTTTTTTCACCCCTCCACTTT. It yields the protein CASSFGRVFSPLHF.

V gene TRBV5-1 combines with J gene TRBJ1-2; D is uncertain. V was shortened by 0 bases and J by 2 bases, with 5 bases between the two germline ends. The CDR3 has 13 residues. Looked up from germline, CDR1 is SGHRS and CDR2 is YFSETQ. CDR3 nucleotide sequence: TGCGCCAGCAGCTTGGGGCCGAACTATGGCTACACCTTC. This encodes CASSLGPNYGYTF.